Included here is one T cell receptor beta chain sequence, with context. Its antigen is unidentified. The germline V and J ends were trimmed by 6 bases and 2 bases, with 19 bases remaining between them. The CDR3 runs 16 residues. Germline CDR1 is MGHRA and CDR2 is YSYEKL. The data stem from a study of neurological immune-mediated disorders. The unsorted libraries were prepared from 2 million PBMCs (stored at -80 C). Overall study findings and caveats: None of the CDR3 amino acid sequences in expanded clones turned up in more than one subject, which points to private repertoires in all groups.

The cDNA was synthesized by 5'RACE incorporating 10-nucleotide random UMIs. TCRdb independently ran MiXCR on the 5' RACE reads; one entry per CDR3 protein. Seen here are 49,000 or so distinct CDR3 sequences, around 4.5% observed once, and the top ten hold approximately 5.3%. The chain joins TRBV4-1 to TRBJ1-1, with D perhaps TRBD1 (5 bases). Sequencing input: PBMCs. The TCR sequence derives from a woman aged 55-69 years with multiple sclerosis. Here the CDR3 reads CASRPRGGSENTEAFF. In DNA, the CDR3 is TGCGCCAGCAGGCCGCGGGGGGGATCGGAAAACACTGAAGCTTTCTTT.